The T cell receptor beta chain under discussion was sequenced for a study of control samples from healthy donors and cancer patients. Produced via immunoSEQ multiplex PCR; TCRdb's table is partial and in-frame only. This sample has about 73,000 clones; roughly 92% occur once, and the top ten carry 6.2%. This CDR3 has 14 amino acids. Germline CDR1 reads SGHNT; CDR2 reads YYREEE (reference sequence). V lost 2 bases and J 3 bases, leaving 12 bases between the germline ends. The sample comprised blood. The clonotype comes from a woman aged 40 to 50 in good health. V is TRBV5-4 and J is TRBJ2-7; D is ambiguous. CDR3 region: CASSLVTASYEQYF. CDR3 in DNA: TGTGCCAGCAGCTTAGTAACTGCCAGCTACGAGCAGTACTTC.